This is a list of T cell receptor beta chains from one sample in a study of CD4 T cells in relation to SARS-CoV-2 and coronaviruses. TCRdb's table, derived via immunoSEQ multiplex PCR, lists solely in-frame clones and lacks some. This table holds under 70,000 clones, about nine tenths found once. The sequenced sample consisted of memory CD4+ T cells from PBMCs. The receptors stem from a human donor in good health. The CDR3 runs from the conserved cysteine through the conserved F or W. The order of the fields is V gene, J gene, D gene, clone size, CDR3 protein, CDR3 DNA. A D gene is named only where the DNA matches it firmly. Clone sizes are given selectively: once, few, many, or a class where the clone is expanded.

V: TRBV19
J: TRBJ1-2
D: NA
size: NA
CDR3: CASHPGTRGADGYTF
DNA: TGTGCCAGCCACCCGGGCACGAGGGGGGCGGATGGCTACACCTTC

V: TRBV27
J: TRBJ1-2
D: NA
size: NA
CDR3: CASSPLLVVGDTSHYGYTF
DNA: TGTGCCAGCAGTCCGCTTCTCGTGGTGGGAGACACATCTCACTATGGCTACACCTTC

V: TRBV5-1
J: TRBJ2-5
D: NA
size: NA
CDR3: CASSPVGGFQQETQYF
DNA: TGCGCCAGCAGCCCCGTAGGGGGATTCCAACAAGAGACCCAGTACTTC

V: TRBV4-1
J: TRBJ2-4
D: TRBD1
size: once
CDR3: CASSQDPGQGLLAKNIQYF
DNA: TGCGCCAGCAGCCAAGACCCGGGACAGGGACTTCTAGCCAAAAACATTCAGTACTTC

V: TRBV7-2
J: TRBJ2-1
D: NA
size: once
CDR3: CASSLPIVGEQFF
DNA: TGTGCCAGCAGCTTGCCTATAGTCGGCGAGCAGTTCTTC

V: TRBV4-1
J: TRBJ2-1
D: NA
size: NA
CDR3: CASSSVGGSYNEQFF
DNA: TGCGCCAGCAGCTCCGTGGGTGGCTCCTACAATGAGCAGTTCTTC

V: TRBV5-1
J: TRBJ2-7
D: TRBD1
size: NA
CDR3: CASSLFQGASYEQYF
DNA: TGCGCCAGCAGCTTGTTCCAGGGGGCTTCCTACGAGCAGTACTTC

V: TRBV27
J: TRBJ1-2
D: NA
size: NA
CDR3: CASRPTGLDGYTF
DNA: TGTGCCAGCAGACCTACAGGGCTAGATGGCTACACCTTC

V: TRBV4-1
J: TRBJ2-1
D: TRBD2
size: NA
CDR3: CASSSRGGVSYNEQFF
DNA: TGCGCCAGCAGCTCTCGGGGGGGAGTCTCCTACAATGAGCAGTTCTTC

V: TRBV19
J: TRBJ2-1
D: TRBD2
size: NA
CDR3: CASSSPGAGGQGEQFF
DNA: TGTGCCAGTAGTAGCCCCGGAGCGGGAGGGCAAGGTGAGCAGTTCTTC

V: TRBV29-1
J: TRBJ1-1
D: NA
size: NA
CDR3: CSVLDTEAFF
DNA: TGCAGCGTTTTGGACACTGAAGCTTTCTTT

V: TRBV1
J: TRBJ2-5
D: NA
size: NA
CDR3: CTSSQGPPAGEKETQYF
DNA: TGCACCAGCAGCCAAGGCCCCCCCGCGGGAGAGAAAGAGACCCAGTACTTC

V: TRBV7-9
J: TRBJ1-1
D: NA
size: NA
CDR3: CASSLKSEAFF
DNA: TGTGCCAGCAGCTTAAAATCAGAAGCTTTCTTT

V: TRBV5-5
J: TRBJ1-3
D: TRBD1
size: NA
CDR3: CASSLVFYRDRRASGNTIYF
DNA: TGTGCCAGCAGCTTGGTGTTCTACCGGGACAGGCGAGCCTCTGGAAACACCATATATTTT